The 15 T cell receptor beta chains given below trace back to one sample, sequenced in a study of cytomegalovirus exposure and HLA in healthy donors. Use of 60 Vbeta and 13 Jbeta primers characterized the PCR. Method: immunoSEQ multiplex PCR; TCRdb's copy keeps in-frame clones and lacks some. The sample lists fewer than 90,000 clones; about 80% were seen once. Sequenced material: PBMCs. These receptors were taken from a male donor in good health and CMV-seronegative.

Here the CDR3 DNA reads TGTGCCAGCTCACCAATGATGGCAGGGTCCGGTAACACTGAAGCTTTCTTT. Protein sequence: CASSPMMAGSGNTEAFF. The J gene is TRBJ1-1, the V gene TRBV18; perhaps TRBD1 as D (5 bases). The CDR3 spans 17 residues. The V gene lost 2 bases and the J gene lost 2 bases, with 18 bases spanning the gap. Germline V gene data show CDR1 as KGHSH and CDR2 as LQKENI.

The rearrangement joins TRBV2 to TRBJ1-1, with no clear D. The V end lost 0 bases, the J end lost 4 bases, and 12 bases lay between the germline ends. This CDR3 comprises 15 residues. Germline V gene sequence: CDR1 SNHLY, CDR2 FYNNEI. CDR3 DNA sequence: TGTGCCAGCAGTGAAGCGCCTCAGGCAGGCACTGAAGCTTTCTTT. Its translation is CASSEAPQAGTEAFF.

The chain recombines TRBV4-3 with TRBJ2-5; 9 nucleotides match TRBD2. The J call may be wrong; the DNA end is better matched by TRBJ2-7. CDR1 and CDR2 (germline): LGHNA, YSLEER. This CDR3 comprises 16 residues. The CDR3 DNA is TGCGCCAGCAGCCAAGACAAGACTAGCGGCTCCTACGAGCAGTACTTC. It translates to CASSQDKTSGSYEQYF.

The CDR3 DNA reads as TGTGCCAGCAGCGACTACGGACAGGGGGTATCGGTTGGGGATGAGCAGTTCTTC. Protein product: CASSDYGQGVSVGDEQFF. This sequence joins TRBV9 and TRBJ2-1; 10 bases are a match to TRBD1. This CDR3 contains 18 residues. V lost 3 bases, J lost 8 bases, and 17 bases stayed unmatched. Germline V lookup: CDR1 SGDLS, CDR2 YYNGEE.

This chain connects TRBV5-1 to TRBJ1-2, with D possibly TRBD1 on 6 matching bases. The CDR3 runs 13 residues. V was clipped by 4 bases and J by 4 bases, with 11 bases between them. From germline, CDR1 is SGHRS and CDR2 YFSETQ. Here the CDR3 DNA reads TGCGCCAGCAGCCCTACAGGGCCCTATGGCTACACCTTC. Translation: CASSPTGPYGYTF.

This chain uses TRBV27 with TRBJ1-6; 7 nucleotides align to TRBD1. CDR3 length equals 15 residues. Trimming took 5 bases from V and 6 from J; bases not matched to a gene: 7. Germline values: CDR1 MNHEY, CDR2 SMNVEV (reference sequence). CDR3 residues: CASSTSGTANSPLHF. In DNA, the CDR3 is TGTGCCAGCAGTACATCCGGGACAGCTAATTCACCCCTCCACTTT.

The chain is built from TRBV29-1 and TRBJ2-3; D call uncertain. The V end lost 0 bases, the J end lost 2 bases, and 15 bases lay between the germline ends. The CDR3 runs to 16 residues. Germline V lookup: CDR1 SQVTM, CDR2 ANQGSEA. The CDR3 loop is CSVEDVAESPTDTQYF. The DNA of the CDR3 is TGCAGCGTTGAAGATGTGGCGGAAAGTCCCACAGATACGCAGTATTTT.

By proportion, this clone is medium-sized. This chain uses TRBV5-4 with TRBJ2-7, with D tentatively TRBD1 (6 bases). V was cut by 0 bases and J by 5 bases, with 15 bases left in between. Germline values: CDR1 SGHNT, CDR2 YYREEE (reference sequence). The CDR3 extends over 15 amino acids. Here the CDR3 DNA reads TGTGCCAGCAGCTTGGGTTTGGGGGCGCCTAACGAGCAGTACTTC. Translated, it gives CASSLGLGAPNEQYF.

The rearrangement uses TRBV29-1 and TRBJ2-1; tentatively, D is TRBD1 or TRBD2 (10 bases each). V lost 3 bases and J 7 bases, leaving 31 bases between the germline ends. The CDR3 contains 19 residues. Germline lookup yields CDR1 SQVTM and CDR2 ANQGSEA. CDR3 sequence reads: CSVDRTGGGPGLARNEQFF. CDR3 nucleotides: TGCAGCGTTGATAGGACAGGGGGGGGACCGGGACTAGCGCGGAATGAGCAGTTCTTC.

The rearrangement uses TRBV7-2 and TRBJ2-7; 9 nucleotides match TRBD2. The germline CDR1 and CDR2 sequences are SGHTA and FQGNSA. This CDR3 is 16 amino acids long. The junction had 12 bases not matched to a gene; V was cut back by 4 bases and J by 5 bases. The CDR3 DNA is TGTGCCAGCAGCTCGAGGAGTAGGGCTAGCGGGAACGAGCAGTACTTC. The encoded protein is CASSSRSRASGNEQYF.

The chain joins TRBV10-1 to TRBJ2-4, with 7 bases identical to TRBD1. The CDR3 length is 15 residues. Germline values: CDR1 WNHNN, CDR2 SYGVQD (reference sequence). V shed 3 bases and J 7 bases; nucleotides not matched to a gene: 9. The CDR3 sequence: CASSEGDRAWNIQYF. The CDR3 DNA is TGCGCCAGCAGTGAAGGAGACAGGGCCTGGAACATTCAGTACTTC.

The chain recombines TRBV9 with TRBJ1-2; 7 bases match TRBD1. Germline V CDR1 and CDR2: SGDLS, YYNGEE. V trimming: 3 bases; J trimming: 8 bases; junction bases outside the gene matches: 10. The CDR3 is made up of 14 amino acids. This CDR3 is CASSAQGISEGYTF. CDR3 nucleotide sequence: TGTGCCAGCAGCGCACAGGGGATATCGGAAGGCTACACCTTC. The whole variable domain, filled in from reference TRBV9 and TRBJ1-2, reads DSGVTQTPKHLITATGQRVTLRCSPRSGDLSVYWYQQSLDQGLQFLIQYYNGEERAKGNILERFSAQQFPDLHSELNLSSLELGDSALYFCASSAQGISEGYTFGSGTRLTVV.

The chain carries TRBV11-3 and TRBJ2-5, with TRBD2 identical over 9 bases. CDR3 length equals 15 residues. CDR1 SGHNT and CDR2 YENEEA come from the germline V gene. After removal of 0 bases from V and 4 bases from J, the junction contained 3 bases not matched to a gene. The CDR3 bases are TGTGCCAGCAGCTTAGAGGGACTAGCCGGAGAGACCCAGTACTTC. This translates into CASSLEGLAGETQYF.

The chain couples TRBV7-9 to TRBJ2-7; D possibly corresponds to TRBD2 (5 bases). CDR3 length: 14 residues. CDR1 is SEHNR and CDR2 is FQNEAQ in the germline V gene (reference sequence). Between the trimmed V and J ends, which lost 1 base and 1 base, there was a span of 8 bases. The CDR3, as DNA: TGTGCCAGCAGCTTAGGGACTGAGTCCTACGAGCAGTACTTC. This translates into CASSLGTESYEQYF.

The chain combines TRBV28 with TRBJ2-7; tentatively, D is TRBD2 (5 bases). The germline CDR1 and CDR2 sequences are MDHEN and SYDVKM. V dropped 5 bases and J dropped 3 bases, with 26 bases sitting between them. This CDR3 comprises 18 residues. CDR3 residues: CASSPGRGRAEGIYEQYF. CDR3 DNA sequence: TGTGCCAGCAGTCCGGGCAGAGGGAGAGCCGAAGGGATCTACGAGCAGTACTTC.